The rows below give T cell receptor beta chains drawn from one sample of a study of blood T cell repertoires in COVID-19. This table comes from immunoSEQ multiplex PCR, and its TCRdb copy is limited to in-frame clones, with some not included. The sample shows about 140,000 clones, approximately 91% of them seen only once. Sequenced: peripheral blood. The receptors here all came from a man in his forties or fifties with active or convalescent COVID-19. Both conserved end residues are part of each CDR3. Each record gives: CDR3 protein, CDR3 DNA, clone size, J gene, V gene, D gene. The D gene is left open where the match is weak. Expanded clones get a size class; other rows say once, few or many, or leave the size out.

cdr3_aa: CASSLGARPSGEQYF
cdr3_nt: TGTGCCAGCAGTTTGGGGGCTCGCCCCTCTGGAGAGCAGTACTTC
clone_size: NA
j_call: TRBJ2-7
v_call: TRBV6-5
d_call: NA

cdr3_aa: CASSPRAGEAADTQYF
cdr3_nt: TGTGCCAGCAGCCCCCGAGCGGGAGAGGCGGCAGATACGCAGTATTTT
clone_size: NA
j_call: TRBJ2-3
v_call: TRBV9
d_call: TRBD2

cdr3_aa: CASSLRTGGIAEAFF
cdr3_nt: TGTGCCAGTAGTCTACGGACGGGGGGCATCGCTGAAGCTTTCTTT
clone_size: NA
j_call: TRBJ1-1
v_call: TRBV19
d_call: NA

cdr3_aa: CASKRPSGISNQPQHF
cdr3_nt: TGTGCCAGCAAACGGCCCTCAGGGATTAGTAATCAGCCCCAGCATTTT
clone_size: NA
j_call: TRBJ1-5
v_call: TRBV28
d_call: NA

cdr3_aa: CASSPPTGTGGTQYF
cdr3_nt: TGTGCCAGCAGTCCCCCGACAGGGACCGGGGGGACCCAGTACTTC
clone_size: NA
j_call: TRBJ2-5
v_call: TRBV27
d_call: NA

cdr3_aa: CASSLGTGYSPLHF
cdr3_nt: TGTGCCAGCAGTTTAGGGACAGGTTACTCACCCCTCCACTTT
clone_size: NA
j_call: TRBJ1-6
v_call: TRBV27
d_call: TRBD1

cdr3_aa: CASSKSDREENNEQFF
cdr3_nt: TGTGCCAGTAGTAAAAGCGACAGGGAAGAAAACAATGAGCAGTTCTTC
clone_size: NA
j_call: TRBJ2-1
v_call: TRBV19
d_call: TRBD1

cdr3_aa: CAAGHGLVNEQFF
cdr3_nt: TGTGCAGCAGGGCACGGACTAGTCAATGAGCAGTTCTTC
clone_size: NA
j_call: TRBJ2-1
v_call: TRBV11-2
d_call: TRBD2

cdr3_aa: CASTKAWDRGSPWEQYF
cdr3_nt: TGTGCCAGCACCAAAGCCTGGGACAGGGGTTCCCCCTGGGAGCAGTACTTC
clone_size: NA
j_call: TRBJ2-7
v_call: TRBV6-9
d_call: TRBD1

cdr3_aa: CASSPGLGKSQPQHF
cdr3_nt: TGTGCCAGCAGCCCGGGACTTGGGAAGAGTCAGCCCCAGCATTTT
clone_size: NA
j_call: TRBJ1-5
v_call: TRBV9
d_call: NA

cdr3_aa: CASSLVGHPTYEQYF
cdr3_nt: TGTGCCAGCAGCTTAGTGGGACACCCAACCTACGAGCAGTACTTC
clone_size: NA
j_call: TRBJ2-7
v_call: TRBV7-2
d_call: NA

cdr3_aa: CASRRQIGELFF
cdr3_nt: TGTGCCAGTAGACGACAAATTGGGGAGCTGTTTTTT
clone_size: NA
j_call: TRBJ2-2
v_call: TRBV19
d_call: NA

cdr3_aa: CASSFGGDGKLFF
cdr3_nt: TGTGCCAGCAGCTTCGGAGGGGATGGAAAACTGTTTTTT
clone_size: NA
j_call: TRBJ1-4
v_call: TRBV7-9
d_call: NA

cdr3_aa: CASSLAGLNSYEQYF
cdr3_nt: TGTGCCAGCAGCTTGGCGGGTCTCAACTCCTACGAGCAGTACTTC
clone_size: once
j_call: TRBJ2-7
v_call: TRBV5-6
d_call: NA

cdr3_aa: CASSYSPGAETQYF
cdr3_nt: TGTGCCAGCAGTTACTCGCCAGGGGCAGAGACCCAGTACTTC
clone_size: NA
j_call: TRBJ2-5
v_call: TRBV6-6
d_call: NA

cdr3_aa: CASKAGGYDEQFF
cdr3_nt: TGTGCCAGCAAAGCGGGAGGGTACGATGAGCAGTTCTTC
clone_size: NA
j_call: TRBJ2-1
v_call: TRBV2
d_call: TRBD2

cdr3_aa: CASALQLPRNGYTF
cdr3_nt: TGTGCCAGCGCCCTCCAGCTCCCCAGGAATGGCTACACCTTC
clone_size: NA
j_call: TRBJ1-2
v_call: TRBV6-5
d_call: NA

cdr3_aa: CAWSVDLSSYEQYF
cdr3_nt: TGTGCCTGGAGTGTTGACTTGAGCTCCTACGAGCAGTACTTC
clone_size: NA
j_call: TRBJ2-7
v_call: TRBV30
d_call: NA

cdr3_aa: CASSASEETQYF
cdr3_nt: TGTGCCAGTAGTGCTAGCGAAGAGACCCAGTACTTC
clone_size: NA
j_call: TRBJ2-5
v_call: TRBV19
d_call: NA

cdr3_aa: CASSEGPGNQPQHF
cdr3_nt: TGTGCCAGCAGTGAGGGCCCGGGGAATCAGCCCCAGCATTTT
clone_size: NA
j_call: TRBJ1-5
v_call: TRBV6-4
d_call: NA